This T cell receptor beta chain emerged from a study of identifying expanded T cells in peripheral blood. Of note for this clone: Its antigen is currently unknown.

Sequencing used immunoSEQ multiplex PCR; TCRdb keeps in-frame clones, though not all of them. This sample has 120,000 or so clones, with around four fifths found just once. The CDR3 extends over 17 amino acids. Trimming pared 0 bases from V and 7 bases from J, leaving 19 bases between. CDR1 and CDR2 (germline): GTSNPN, SVGIG (reference sequence). The study, taken as a whole, reports: Two-week clone count variance significantly increased as total template count grew. Technical replicates showed around 1.2 changed clones; two weeks approximately 15; four weeks 19.

The TCR comes from a person aged 18 to 75 in good health. The J gene is TRBJ1-6, the V gene TRBV30, with D unclear. Sequencing was performed on blood. The CDR3 DNA follows: TGTGCCTGGAGTGTATTTCTACTCGCGGCGGTCAATTCACCCCTCCACTTT. Protein: CAWSVFLLAAVNSPLHF.